A selection of T cell receptor beta chains follows, all from one sample in a study of T-cell memory formation after mild COVID-19. MiXCR was run by TCRdb on the 5' RACE reads, yielding one entry per CDR3 protein. The table has about 290,000 distinct CDR3 sequences, about 16% seen once; the top ten hold about a fifth. The sequencing input was PBMCs or a T cell subset sorted from them (not recorded which). All receptors come from a man aged 18 to 30 who had mild COVID-19 (a few samples of this study predate the infection). Cell type and time point are not known. The CDR3 runs from the conserved cysteine through the conserved F or W. Fields, in order: V gene, CDR3 protein.

>TRBV6-6
CASSYSIPGTTNEKLFF
>TRBV7-9
CASSTPVLAITNEQFF
>TRBV19
CASTFGSAGTDTQYF
>TRBV20-1
CSAMTRGQGETQYF
>TRBV7-2
CASSFSKADTQYF
>TRBV6-5
CASSYPGADTQYF
>TRBV20-1
CSARGRGVVNYGYTF
>TRBV23-1
CASHTSGAVDEQFF
>TRBV5-1
CASSRQGAFADTQYF
>TRBV5-1
CASSLIQTNTGELFF
>TRBV11-3
CASSGAGTGGSPGELFF
>TRBV3-1
CASSPEIGKGGYYEQYF
>TRBV4-1
CASSQRQGGGSNQPQHF